The 8 T cell receptor beta chains below come from one sample, sequenced in a study of T-cell memory formation after mild COVID-19. TCRdb recomputed calls from the 5' RACE reads with MiXCR, one row per CDR3 protein. Altogether approximately 290,000 distinct CDR3 sequences are present, just under 20% being singletons, with the ten largest covering more than 20%. Sequences were obtained from PBMCs or a T cell subset sorted from them (not recorded which). The receptors derive from a man aged 18 to 29 who had mild COVID-19 (a few samples of this study predate the infection). Cell type and time point are not known.

This clonotype appeared a few times. The chain employs TRBV7-3 and TRBJ2-2; the D is unclear. The CDR3 consists of 13 residues. From germline, CDR1 is SGHTA and CDR2 FQGTGA. V gave up 4 bases and J gave up 2 bases, with 5 bases separating them. The DNA for the CDR3 is TGTGCCAGCAGCTCTATCAACACCGGGGAGCTGTTTTTT. Encoded protein: CASSSINTGELFF. The variable domain in full, completed from reference TRBV7-3 and TRBJ2-2, reads GAGVSQTPSNKVTEKGKYVELRCDPISGHTALYWYRQSLGQGPEFLIYFQGTGAADDSGLPNDRFFAVRPEGSVSTLKIQRTERGDSAVYLCASSSINTGELFFGEGSRLTVL.

This rearrangement joins TRBV29-1 to TRBJ2-1, with D perhaps matching TRBD1 (6 bases). V was cut by 5 bases and J by 7 bases, with 12 bases left in between. Germline V gene lookup returns CDR1 SQVTM and CDR2 ANQGSEA. CDR3 size: 12 residues. The CDR3 DNA reads as TGCAGCGTTTCACAGGGTTGGAATGAGCAGTTCTTC. This codes for CSVSQGWNEQFF.

This clonotype was observed a few times. The chain couples TRBV20-1 to TRBJ1-1; no clear D. The CDR3 has 15 residues. Germline CDR1 DFQATT, CDR2 SNEGSKA (reference sequence). V was cut by 1 base and J by 1 base, with 13 bases left in between. The CDR3, as DNA: TGCAGTGCTAGAGGTCCCCGGGCGGCGAACACTGAAGCTTTCTTT. This codes for CSARGPRAANTEAFF.

This clonotype has just a few counts. The CDR3 nucleotides are TGTGCCAGCAGTATGAGACGTAACCAGTTCTACAATGAGCAGTTCTTC. Translated, it gives CASSMRRNQFYNEQFF. J is TRBJ2-1 and V is TRBV6-6; D not resolved. The CDR3 consists of 16 residues. The V gene lost 5 bases and the J gene lost 3 bases, with 17 bases spanning the gap. Germline lookup yields CDR1 MNHNY and CDR2 SVGAGI (reference sequence).

This chain links TRBV3-1 with TRBJ1-2, with D unresolved. In germline, CDR1 is LGHDT, CDR2 YNNKEL (reference sequence). The CDR3 is 14 amino acids. Trimming left V 0 bases short and J 4 bases short, with 9 bases between. CDR3 residues: CASSQDYTSYGYTF. CDR3 nucleotide sequence: TGTGCCAGCAGCCAAGATTACACAAGCTATGGCTACACCTTC.

The J gene is TRBJ1-6, the V gene TRBV20-1, with D unresolved. Per the germline V gene, CDR1 is DFQATT and CDR2 is SNEGSKA (reference sequence). The CDR3 is 11 amino acids. With 5 bases removed from V and 9 bases from J, the gap between germline ends came to 8 bases. In nucleotides, the CDR3 is TGCAGTGCTCCCGGTGGTTCACCCCTCCACTTT. Amino acid sequence: CSAPGGSPLHF.

The chain joins TRBV20-1 to TRBJ2-5, with 15 bases that match TRBD2. The CDR3 extends over 14 amino acids. In germline, CDR1 is DFQATT, CDR2 SNEGSKA (reference sequence). Germline trimming cut 5 bases from V and 4 bases from J; bases unmatched to any gene: 2. In nucleotides, the CDR3 is TGCAGTGCTTGGACTAGCGGGGGGGGAGAGACCCAGTACTTC. This translates into CSAWTSGGGETQYF.

The chain has TRBV4-2 and TRBJ1-3; a weak D match, TRBD1 (5 bases). The CDR3 spans 18 residues. CDR1 and CDR2 from the germline V gene are LGHNA and YNFKEQ. Trimming shortened V by 2 bases and J by 2 bases, and 19 bases separated the two germline ends. CDR3 sequence: CASSQSPGTALTGNTIYF. The CDR3 DNA reads as TGTGCCAGCAGCCAAAGTCCCGGGACTGCGCTTACTGGAAACACCATATATTTT.